This TCR beta chain was identified during a study of vaccination and CD4 T cells after COVID-19 (dated by TCRdb to about 2022). Looking at the study overall: Every convalescent patient had a positive nasal swab PCR test for SARS-CoV-2, with mild disease in several patients and severe disease in one. In control cultures, a CEFX viral epitope pool was used as positive control, an HIV-1 Nef peptide pool was used as negative control, or no peptide was added. For stimulating the cultures, overlapping spike peptide pools were used, derived from SARS-CoV-2 as well as from the common cold coronaviruses HCoV-NL63, HCoV-OC43 and HCoV-229E. Post-vaccine blood samples were taken a median of around 70 days after the second vaccine dose, with a range of roughly 13 to 250 days. The convalescent cohort comprised six males and four females, including two Hispanic individuals, seven Caucasians, two Asians and one multiracial person. In some eleven COVID-19 convalescent patients and a few infection-naive healthy vaccine recipients, researchers compared the spike-specific CD4+ TCR repertoire from before mRNA vaccination with the repertoire from after. Two doses of either the Pfizer-BioNTech BNT162b2 vaccine (n=8) or the Moderna mRNA-1273 vaccine (n=2) were administered to participants. Post-COVID blood samples from convalescent patients were collected a median of roughly 100 days after diagnosis, with a range of about 35 to 161 days. General study outcomes and caveats: Of the vaccine-specific clones found in convalescent patients, nearly all (304 of 307) were mono-reactive for SARS-CoV-2 spike instead of being cross-reactive with common cold coronaviruses. Although the median number of SARS-CoV-2-reactive clonotypes went up from fewer than 25 after infection to more than 30 after vaccination, the increase was not significant. In convalescent patients, a median 86.3% of post-vaccine SARS-CoV-2-reactive clones were detected only after vaccination, suggesting vaccine-specific priming. The study included relatively few convalescent patients and did not analyze early timepoints after natural infection.

This specimen's treatment or condition label, interpreted: approximately 11-day PBMC culture with coronavirus spike peptide pools or control peptides (ViraFEST assay). The study used the ViraFEST assay, which expanded antigen-specific T cells with peptide pools and then identified expanded clonotypes by TCR sequencing. Positive SARS-CoV-2 PCR tests in the convalescent patients dated from March to December 2020, before Alpha, Beta and Delta variants emerged in the United States. Each well held around 2 million PBMCs cultured with roughly 10 ug/ml peptide pools in IMDM containing roughly 5% human AB serum and approximately 10 IU/ml IL-2. Half of the culture medium was replaced with fresh IL-2-containing medium on days 3 and 7. After 10 days of culture, CD4+ T cells were isolated by negative selection using the EasySep CD4+ T cell isolation kit. PBMCs were separated from whole blood using Ficoll-Paque Plus gradient centrifugation and then either used fresh or cryopreserved at -140C. Each culture condition was generally run in triplicate wells.

Only a few counts were recorded for this clonotype. There is no known antigen for this receptor. No quality values exist for individual bases; no much larger clone is one base distant. Libraries were constructed by PCR. DNA from cultured CD4+ T cells was subjected to TCR sequencing with the Oncomine TCR Beta short-read assay at the Johns Hopkins FTIC core. Genomic DNA was extracted from the cultured CD4+ T cells with the QIAamp micro DNA kit. The Oncomine TCR Beta libraries from cultured CD4+ T cells were pooled using unique dual indexes and then sequenced on an Illumina iSeq 100. The authors' pipeline ran thus. Non-productive sequences were filtered out, and CDR3s that did not start with C, did not end with F or W, or were shorter than 7 amino acids were discarded. The MANAFEST web application was used to identify antigen-specific clonotypes by comparing peptide-stimulated wells against reference wells and other culture wells. To be called positive, a clone needed an FDR below 0.05, an odds ratio above 5, and a productive frequency above 0.1% in at least two of three replicate wells. A clonotype was classed as cross-reactive if the clonotype showed significant expansion both in SARS-CoV-2 spike wells and in at least one common cold coronavirus spike condition. Using R version 3.6.1, CDR3 homology was evaluated through Levenshtein distances (stringdist) along with unrooted phylogenetic trees (ape). TCRdb trimmed the raw reads at Q25, called clones with MiXCR and kept productive beta chains. Duplicate CDR3 protein sequences are folded into a single record with the most common DNA and genes. The V and J calls follow TCRdb's processing rather than the paper's. Counted in this sample were around 19,000 distinct CDR3 sequences; roughly 60% of them appeared once. Jointly, the top ten make up more than 9% of the sample.

V is clipped by 7 bases and J by 1 base, and the sequence between their germline boundaries is 10 bases long. The germline V gene specifies MNHNS as CDR1 and SASEGT as CDR2. The CDR3 holds 13 amino acids from the cysteine to the phenylalanine. Only CDR3 DNA is held: 39 bases, read in frame from base 1. The clonotype was recovered from a human donor who had recovered from COVID-19. Sequencing was carried out using CD4+ T cells from blood, cultured in vitro. The V and J genes are TRBV6-1 and TRBJ1-1; a tentative D call is TRBD1 (5 bases match). Here is the DNA: TGTGCCAGCAACCGGGACTCGAACACTGAAGCTTTCTTT. Its translation reads: CASNRDSNTEAFF.